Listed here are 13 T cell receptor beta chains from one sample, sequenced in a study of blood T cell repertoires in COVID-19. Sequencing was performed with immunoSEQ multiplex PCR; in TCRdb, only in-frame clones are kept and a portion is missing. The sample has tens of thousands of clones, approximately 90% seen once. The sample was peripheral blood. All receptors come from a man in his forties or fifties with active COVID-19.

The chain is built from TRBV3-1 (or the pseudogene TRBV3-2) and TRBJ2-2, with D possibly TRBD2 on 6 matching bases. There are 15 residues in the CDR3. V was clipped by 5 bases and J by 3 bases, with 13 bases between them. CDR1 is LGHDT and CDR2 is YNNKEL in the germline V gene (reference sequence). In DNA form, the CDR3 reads TGTGCCAGCAGCTCCCTGGGGGGAGACACCGGGGAGCTGTTTTTT. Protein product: CASSSLGGDTGELFF.

DNA of the CDR3: TGCGCCAGCAGCTTGGTACGCGGAGGGGCCTCAGATACGCAGTATTTT. Translating gives CASSLVRGGASDTQYF. This chain connects TRBV5-1 to TRBJ2-3; tentatively, D is TRBD2 (6 bases). CDR3 length: 16 amino acids. The V gene's germline CDR1 is SGHRS and CDR2 YFSETQ. Trimming removed 0 bases at V and 4 bases at J, with 15 bases between.

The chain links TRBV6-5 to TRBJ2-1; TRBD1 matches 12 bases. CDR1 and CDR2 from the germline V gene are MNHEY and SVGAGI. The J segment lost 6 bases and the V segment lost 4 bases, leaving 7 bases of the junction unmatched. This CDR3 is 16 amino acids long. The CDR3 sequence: CASSSMRDRGLNEQFF. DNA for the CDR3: TGTGCCAGCAGTTCTATGCGGGACAGGGGGCTCAATGAGCAGTTCTTC.

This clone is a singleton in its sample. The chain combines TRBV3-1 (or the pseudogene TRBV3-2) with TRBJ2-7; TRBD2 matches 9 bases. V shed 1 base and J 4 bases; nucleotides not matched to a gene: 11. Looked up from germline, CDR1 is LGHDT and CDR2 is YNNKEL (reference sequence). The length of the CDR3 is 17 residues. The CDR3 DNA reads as TGTGCCAGCAGCCAAGTCCCCTCTAGCGGGATTGGTTACGAGCAGTACTTC. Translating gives CASSQVPSSGIGYEQYF.

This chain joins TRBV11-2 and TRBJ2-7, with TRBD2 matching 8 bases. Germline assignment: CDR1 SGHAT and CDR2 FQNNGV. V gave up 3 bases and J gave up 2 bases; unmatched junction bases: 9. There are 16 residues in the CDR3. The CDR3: CASSFVAGGRPYEQYF. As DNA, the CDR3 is TGTGCCAGCAGCTTCGTGGCGGGAGGCCGACCCTACGAGCAGTACTTC.

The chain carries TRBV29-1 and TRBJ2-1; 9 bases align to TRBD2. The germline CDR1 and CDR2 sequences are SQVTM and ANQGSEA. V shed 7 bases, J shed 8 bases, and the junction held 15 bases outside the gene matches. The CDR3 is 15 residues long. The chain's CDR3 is CSALRTSALADEQFF. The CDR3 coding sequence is TGCAGCGCGCTTAGGACTAGCGCCCTCGCCGATGAGCAGTTCTTC.

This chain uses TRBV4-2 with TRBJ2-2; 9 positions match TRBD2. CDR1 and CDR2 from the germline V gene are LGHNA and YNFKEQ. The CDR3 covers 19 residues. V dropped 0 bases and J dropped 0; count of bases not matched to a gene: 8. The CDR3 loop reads CASSQDFSGGSTNTGELFF. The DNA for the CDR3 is TGTGCCAGCAGCCAAGACTTCAGCGGGGGGTCTACGAACACCGGGGAGCTGTTTTTT.

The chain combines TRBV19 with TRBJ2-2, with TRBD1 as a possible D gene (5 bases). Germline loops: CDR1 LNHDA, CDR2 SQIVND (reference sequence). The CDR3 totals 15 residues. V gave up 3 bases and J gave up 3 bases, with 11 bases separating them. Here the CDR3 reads CASSITQGDTGELFF. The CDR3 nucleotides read TGTGCCAGTAGTATCACCCAAGGGGACACCGGGGAGCTGTTTTTT.

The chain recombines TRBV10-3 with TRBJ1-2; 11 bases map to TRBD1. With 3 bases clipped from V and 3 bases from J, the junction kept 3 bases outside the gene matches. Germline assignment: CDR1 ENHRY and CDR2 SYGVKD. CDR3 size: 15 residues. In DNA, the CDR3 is TGTGCCATCAGTGACCCGGGACAGGGGGACTATGGCTACACCTTC. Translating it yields CAISDPGQGDYGYTF.

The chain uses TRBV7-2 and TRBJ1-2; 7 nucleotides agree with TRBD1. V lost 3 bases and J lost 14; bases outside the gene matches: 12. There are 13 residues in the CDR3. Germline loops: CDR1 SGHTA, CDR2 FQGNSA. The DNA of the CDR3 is TGTGCCAGCAGCTTCTACCTTGGACAGGCCGGGACCTTC. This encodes CASSFYLGQAGTF.

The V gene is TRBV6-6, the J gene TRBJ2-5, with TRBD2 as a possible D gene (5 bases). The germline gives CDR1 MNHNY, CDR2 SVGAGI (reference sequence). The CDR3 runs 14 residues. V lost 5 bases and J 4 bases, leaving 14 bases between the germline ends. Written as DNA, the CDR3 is TGTGCCAGCAGTACCCAGGTGGCGGGAGAGACCCAGTACTTC. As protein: CASSTQVAGETQYF.

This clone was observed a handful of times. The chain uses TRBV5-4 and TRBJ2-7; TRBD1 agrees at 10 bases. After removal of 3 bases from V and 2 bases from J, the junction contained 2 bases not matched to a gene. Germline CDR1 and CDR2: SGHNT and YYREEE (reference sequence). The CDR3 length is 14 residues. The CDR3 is CASSSGQGPYEQYF. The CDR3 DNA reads TGTGCCAGCAGCTCGGGACAGGGGCCCTACGAGCAGTACTTC.

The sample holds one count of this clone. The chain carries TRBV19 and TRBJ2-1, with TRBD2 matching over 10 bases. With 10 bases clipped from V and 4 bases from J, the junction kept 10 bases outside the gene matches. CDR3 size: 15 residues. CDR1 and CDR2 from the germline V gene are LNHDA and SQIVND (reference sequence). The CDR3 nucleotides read TGTGCCACCAAGCCAGCGGGAGGGACATACAATGAGCAGTTCTTC. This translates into CATKPAGGTYNEQFF.